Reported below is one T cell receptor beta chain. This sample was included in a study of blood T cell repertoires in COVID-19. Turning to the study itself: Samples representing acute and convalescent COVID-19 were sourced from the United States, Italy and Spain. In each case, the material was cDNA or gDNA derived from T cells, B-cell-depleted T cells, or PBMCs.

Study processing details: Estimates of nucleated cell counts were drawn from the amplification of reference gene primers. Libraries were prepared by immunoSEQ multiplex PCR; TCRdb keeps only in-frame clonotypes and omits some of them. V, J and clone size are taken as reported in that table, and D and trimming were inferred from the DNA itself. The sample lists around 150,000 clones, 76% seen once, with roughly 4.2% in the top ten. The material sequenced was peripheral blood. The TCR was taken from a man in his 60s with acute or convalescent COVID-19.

The CDR3 DNA reads TGTGCCAGCAGCCCGCCGGGGTCCTACGAGCAGTACTTC. Its translation is CASSPPGSYEQYF. V gene TRBV7-3 combines with J gene TRBJ2-7, with a weak D call TRBD2 (5 bases). The CDR3 totals 13 residues. With 5 bases removed from V and 1 base from J, the gap between germline ends came to 9 bases. Germline loops: CDR1 SGHTA, CDR2 FQGTGA.